This T cell receptor beta chain was sequenced in a study of blood T cell repertoires in COVID-19. Study summary: PBMCs, B-cell-depleted T cells, or T cells were the source of the cDNA or gDNA that made up the material.

In the original analysis: Estimation of nucleated cell counts was performed using reference gene primer amplification. Sequencing used immunoSEQ multiplex PCR; TCRdb keeps in-frame clones, though not all of them. The V and J calls and clone size are taken from that table; D and trimming were inferred from the DNA. Here the sample spans 75,000 to 90,000 clones, 75% to 85% being singletons. Germline CDR1 is LNHDA and CDR2 is SQIVND (reference sequence). Between the trimmed V and J ends, which lost 7 bases and 2 bases, there was a span of 4 bases. The CDR3 spans 11 residues. The clonotype originates from a woman aged 70-85 years with acute or convalescent COVID-19. V is TRBV19 and J is TRBJ2-3; D is undetermined. The specimen sequenced was peripheral blood. The CDR3: CASTYTDTQYF. The CDR3 DNA sequence: TGTGCCAGTACGTACACAGATACGCAGTATTTT. Supplemented by reference TRBV19 and TRBJ2-3, the full variable domain reads DGGITQSPKYLFRKEGQNVTLSCEQNLNHDAMYWYRQDPGQGLRLIYYSQIVNDFQKGDIAEGYSVSREKKESFPLTVTSAQKNPTAFYLCASTYTDTQYFGPGTRLTVL.